The 30 T cell receptor beta chains below were found in one sample sequenced in a study of PD-1 blockade in classical Hodgkin lymphoma. The table came from immunoSEQ multiplex PCR; TCRdb's copy has only in-frame clones and leaves some out. Among fewer than 95,000 clones listed, approximately 86% were seen once. Time point indicated: cycle 4 day 1 (C4D1), after 5 to 7 weeks of nivolumab. Exposure to brentuximab vedotin varied, and each patient had relapsed following autologous stem cell transplantation. Sequencing was performed on peripheral blood mononuclear cells (PBMCs), taken before the fourth cycle of nivolumab. Every receptor here comes from a human donor with classical Hodgkin lymphoma.

The J gene is TRBJ1-1, the V gene TRBV25-1; D may be TRBD1 (5 bases). This CDR3 has 13 residues. Germline-derived CDR1 and CDR2 are MGHDK and SYGVNS. Trimming stripped 6 bases from V and 2 bases from J, with 10 bases between. In DNA form, the CDR3 reads TGTGCCAGCAGCCTTACAGGAAACACTGAAGCTTTCTTT. Amino acid sequence: CASSLTGNTEAFF.

The chain carries TRBV28 and TRBJ1-4; no firm D call. The length of the CDR3 is 15 residues. The V end was cut by 1 base, the J end by 0 bases, with 6 bases between. From germline, CDR1 is MDHEN and CDR2 SYDVKM. CDR3 sequence: CASSLFPSTNEKLFF. CDR3 nucleotide sequence: TGTGCCAGCAGTTTATTTCCCTCAACTAATGAAAAACTGTTTTTT.

For the CDR3, the DNA is TGTGCCAGCAGCTTTTCGGCGGCCCAATCCTACAATGAGCAGTTCTTC. Encoded protein: CASSFSAAQSYNEQFF. The chain carries TRBV7-2 and TRBJ2-1; D not certain. Germline V CDR1 and CDR2: SGHTA, FQGNSA. V was cut by 3 bases and J by 1 base, with 13 bases left in between. The CDR3 has 16 amino acids.

V gene TRBV30 combines with J gene TRBJ2-7; no clear D. This CDR3 has 14 amino acids. Germline V lookup: CDR1 GTSNPN, CDR2 SVGIG (reference sequence). The V end was cut by 0 bases, the J end by 0 bases, with 9 bases between. CDR3 protein: CAWSVLWTSYEQYF. CDR3 sequence (DNA): TGTGCCTGGAGTGTACTCTGGACCTCCTACGAGCAGTACTTC.

This sequence joins TRBV6-1 and TRBJ2-7; possible D gene TRBD2, 5 bases. Trimming stripped 8 bases from V and 2 bases from J, with 13 bases between. This CDR3 comprises 13 residues. Germline CDR1 is MNHNS and CDR2 is SASEGT. The CDR3 sequence is CASSGEPTYEQYF. DNA of the CDR3: TGTGCCAGCTCCGGGGAGCCCACCTACGAGCAGTACTTC.

This chain connects TRBV5-4 to TRBJ2-3; TRBD2 matches 12 bases. V shed 3 bases and J 4 bases; nucleotides not matched to a gene: 6. The CDR3 is 16 amino acids. The germline V gene encodes CDR1 SGHNT and CDR2 YYREEE (reference sequence). The CDR3 region has the DNA TGTGCCAGCAGCTACAGACTAGCGGGAGAATCAGATACGCAGTATTTT. It is translated as CASSYRLAGESDTQYF.

This clone has a single count. This chain uses TRBV9 with TRBJ2-3; tentative D call: TRBD1 (5 bases). Per germline, CDR1 SGDLS and CDR2 YYNGEE. V was cut by 1 base and J by 4 bases, with 10 bases left in between. The length of the CDR3 is 14 residues. Here the CDR3 DNA reads TGTGCCAGCAGCGTATCCCAGGGTGCAGATACGCAGTATTTT. Amino acids: CASSVSQGADTQYF.

The chain carries TRBV25-1 and TRBJ2-7, with D tentatively TRBD1 or TRBD2 (5 bases each). Deletions cut 6 bases from V and 3 bases from J, with 9 bases between. CDR3 length: 12 amino acids. Looked up from germline, CDR1 is MGHDK and CDR2 is SYGVNS. The CDR3 is CASRGVGYEQYF. CDR3 in DNA: TGTGCCAGCAGGGGGGTGGGCTACGAGCAGTACTTC.

The chain employs TRBV19 and TRBJ2-7, with D perhaps TRBD1 (6 bases). Trimming took off 5 bases at V and 2 bases at J, with 13 bases between the two ends. This CDR3 spans 14 amino acids. Germline V gene lookup returns CDR1 LNHDA and CDR2 SQIVND (reference sequence). CDR3 residues: CASSVTGFAYEQYF. CDR3 bases: TGTGCCAGTAGTGTCACAGGGTTCGCCTACGAGCAGTACTTC.

This clone was observed a single time. The chain couples TRBV4-2 to TRBJ2-1; 7 bases align to TRBD2. Germline lookup yields CDR1 LGHNA and CDR2 YNFKEQ. V dropped 4 bases and J dropped 9; count of bases not matched to a gene: 12. CDR3 length: 15 residues. The CDR3 nucleotides are TGTGCCAGCAGCCCAGGGAGGGAGAGTGGGAGTGAGCAGTTCTTC. Protein: CASSPGRESGSEQFF.

This clone showed up just once. The J gene is TRBJ2-5, the V gene TRBV18; D is unresolved. CDR1 and CDR2 from the germline V gene are KGHSH and LQKENI. V dropped 3 bases and J dropped 2 bases, with 7 bases sitting between them. This CDR3 is 13 amino acids long. The CDR3 nucleotides read TGTGCCAGCTCACCGACACTACAAGAGACCCAGTACTTC. The encoded protein is CASSPTLQETQYF.

J is TRBJ2-7 and V is TRBV6-1; a weak D match, TRBD1 (6 bases). The CDR3 totals 15 residues. Germline CDR1 and CDR2: MNHNS and SASEGT. V gave up 0 bases and J gave up 0 bases, with 9 bases separating them. This CDR3 is CASSEATGSSYEQYF. The CDR3 DNA is TGTGCCAGCAGTGAAGCAACAGGGAGCTCCTACGAGCAGTACTTC.

This chain links TRBV5-1 with TRBJ2-1, with 12 bases lining up with TRBD2. The V gene's germline CDR1 is SGHRS and CDR2 YFSETQ. Losses at the gene ends were 6 bases for V and 8 bases for J; bases not matched to a gene: 6. This CDR3 spans 14 amino acids. The CDR3 DNA reads TGCGCCAGCACTACGACTAGCGGGAGCCATGAGCAGTTCTTC. This codes for CASTTTSGSHEQFF.

V is TRBV2 and J is TRBJ2-7; D assignment may be TRBD1 or TRBD2 (5 bases each). Trimming left V 4 bases short and J 3 bases short, with 7 bases between. This CDR3 has 12 residues. Per the germline V gene, CDR1 is SNHLY and CDR2 is FYNNEI. CDR3 sequence (DNA): TGTGCCAGCAGTGGGGACCTCTACGAGCAGTACTTC. Its protein is CASSGDLYEQYF. The complete variable domain, with remaining parts taken from reference TRBV2 and TRBJ2-7, reads EPEVTQTPSHQVTQMGQEVILRCVPISNHLYFYWYRQILGQKVEFLVSFYNNEISEKSEIFDDQFSVERPDGSNFTLKIRSTKLEDSAMYFCASSGDLYEQYFGPGTRLTVT.

The rearrangement joins TRBV10-2 to TRBJ2-7; 8 nucleotides line up with TRBD1. Germline V gene sequence: CDR1 WSHSY, CDR2 SAAADI. The CDR3 consists of 14 residues. The ends lost 4 bases at V and 3 bases at J; junction bases unmatched: 5. CDR3 residues: CASSVWTGNYEQYF. The CDR3 DNA reads TGCGCCAGCAGTGTATGGACAGGGAACTACGAGCAGTACTTC.

This clone was observed at least ten times. V is TRBV11-2 and J is TRBJ2-1; weak D call: TRBD1 (5 bases). CDR3 size: 14 residues. Trimming cost V 10 bases and J 9 bases, with 22 bases left between them. Looked up from germline, CDR1 is SGHAT and CDR2 is FQNNGV. The CDR3 region has the DNA TGTGCCACCAATTCCTATTGGGGCTCCAGTGAGCAGTTCTTC. It translates to CATNSYWGSSEQFF.

The J gene is TRBJ2-5, the V gene TRBV7-4; D remains ambiguous. CDR1 and CDR2 from the germline V gene are SGHVT and SQSDAQ. Trimming took 1 base from V and 5 from J, leaving 8 bases between them. The CDR3 has 13 amino acids. For the CDR3, the DNA is TGTGCCAGCAGCTTAGAGGCTGTGGAGACCCAGTACTTC. Amino acids: CASSLEAVETQYF.

V usage is TRBV10-3 and J usage is TRBJ2-7, with 10 bases identical to TRBD1. Unmatched junction bases numbered 8, after V lost 7 bases and J lost 5 bases. The germline CDR1 and CDR2 sequences are ENHRY and SYGVKD. There are 14 residues in the CDR3. CDR3 in amino acids: CAITQDRGFDEQYF. As DNA, the CDR3 is TGTGCCATCACCCAGGACAGGGGGTTCGACGAGCAGTACTTC.

The V gene is TRBV29-1, the J gene TRBJ2-7; TRBD1 matches 7 bases. The CDR3 extends over 11 amino acids. Germline-derived CDR1 and CDR2 are SQVTM and ANQGSEA. V was pared by 7 bases and J by 3 bases, with 3 bases of the junction left unmatched. CDR3 loop: CSAGQNYEQYF. CDR3 coding DNA: TGCAGCGCGGGACAGAACTACGAGCAGTACTTC.

This chain links TRBV11-3 with TRBJ2-1; TRBD2 aligns across 7 bases. Losses at the gene ends were 1 base for V and 4 bases for J; bases not matched to a gene: 10. This CDR3 contains 17 residues. Germline CDR1 and CDR2: SGHNT and YENEEA. In DNA, the CDR3 is TGTGCCAGCAGCTTAGGTCCGGGTCTAGCGGAATACAATGAGCAGTTCTTC. The encoded protein is CASSLGPGLAEYNEQFF.

This chain connects TRBV10-3 to TRBJ2-2; D possibly uses TRBD1 or TRBD2 (7 bases each). Germline lookup yields CDR1 ENHRY and CDR2 SYGVKD. V lost 5 bases to trimming and J lost 3 bases, with 19 bases between them. This CDR3 is 17 amino acids long. DNA of the CDR3: TGTGCCATCAGTAAGACAGGGAGGGATGGGGACACCGGGGAGCTGTTTTTT. Translated, it gives CAISKTGRDGDTGELFF.

This clone has just one count. The chain recombines TRBV7-8 with TRBJ1-1, with D perhaps TRBD1 (5 bases). Germline CDR1 and CDR2: SGHVS and FQNEAQ. This CDR3 comprises 14 residues. Trimming pared 4 bases from V and 6 bases from J, leaving 15 bases between. The CDR3 nucleotides are TGTGCCAGCAGCTCAACGTGGGGACTGGCTGAAGCTTTCTTT. Residues: CASSSTWGLAEAFF. The variable domain in full, with the rest retrieved from reference TRBV7-8 and TRBJ1-1, is GAGVSQSPRYKVAKRGQDVALRCDPISGHVSLFWYQQALGQGPEFLTYFQNEAQLDKSGLPSDRFFAERPEGSVSTLKIQRTQQEDSAVYLCASSSTWGLAEAFFGQGTRLTVV.

The CDR3: CASNLPGLAGGELFF. The CDR3 nucleotides are TGTGCCAGCAACCTACCAGGACTCGCAGGGGGGGAGCTGTTTTTT. This sequence joins TRBV7-3 and TRBJ2-2; D tentatively reads TRBD1 or TRBD2 (5 bases each). The CDR3 covers 15 residues. V lost 7 bases to trimming and J lost 8 bases, with 20 bases between them. Germline-derived CDR1 and CDR2 are SGHTA and FQGTGA.

The chain carries TRBV5-8 and TRBJ2-5, with 8 nucleotides matching TRBD1. The ends lost 2 bases at V and 5 bases at J; junction bases unmatched: 5. Germline V lookup: CDR1 SGHTS, CDR2 YDEGEE. CDR3 length equals 14 residues. The CDR3 coding sequence is TGTGCCAGCAGCTTAGACAGGGGATGGGAGACCCAGTACTTC. Translated, it gives CASSLDRGWETQYF.

This sequence joins TRBV11-3 and TRBJ2-5; 7 bases agree with TRBD1. CDR1 and CDR2 (germline): SGHNT, YENEEA. CDR3 size: 16 residues. The V gene end was trimmed by 1 base and the J gene end by 0 bases; junction bases not matched to a gene: 5. The CDR3 DNA reads as TGTGCCAGCAGCTTAGGTGACAGGGCGTACCAAGAGACCCAGTACTTC. It specifies CASSLGDRAYQETQYF.

This clone appeared a single time. Other DNA sequences of this sample code for an identical CDR3. The chain is built from TRBV7-9 and TRBJ2-7; D unclear. Per the germline V gene, CDR1 is SEHNR and CDR2 is FQNEAQ (reference sequence). Trimming removed 4 bases at V and 0 bases at J, with 4 bases between. The CDR3 covers 12 residues. CDR3 sequence (DNA): TGTGCCAGCAGCTCTATCTCCTACGAGCAGTACTTC. Translating it yields CASSSISYEQYF.

V and J are TRBV19 and TRBJ2-2; 13 bases are shared with TRBD2. The CDR3 spans 18 residues. Germline lookup yields CDR1 LNHDA and CDR2 SQIVND (reference sequence). V lost 6 bases, J lost 6 bases, and 13 bases stayed unmatched. DNA of the CDR3: TGTGCCAGTAGGGACACTAGCGGGAGGGCCTTGTGGGCCGGGGAGCTGTTTTTT. Translated, it gives CASRDTSGRALWAGELFF.

The chain's CDR3 is CASSVASGRGEETQYF. The DNA of the CDR3 is TGTGCCAGCAGCGTAGCTAGCGGGAGGGGGGAAGAGACCCAGTACTTC. The chain recombines TRBV9 with TRBJ2-5, with 12 nucleotides matching TRBD2. Trimming at V came to 0 bases and at J to 3 bases, leaving 3 bases not matched to a gene. Germline V gene data show CDR1 as SGDLS and CDR2 as YYNGEE. The CDR3 runs to 16 residues.

The chain employs TRBV5-1 and TRBJ2-1; 9 bases agree with TRBD2. In germline, CDR1 is SGHRS, CDR2 YFSETQ. Germline trimming cut 0 bases from V and 8 bases from J; bases unmatched to any gene: 6. The CDR3 is 15 amino acids. The CDR3 region is CASSLVVAGADEQFF. CDR3 nucleotide sequence: TGCGCCAGCAGCTTGGTGGTAGCGGGAGCAGATGAGCAGTTCTTC. Full variable domain (missing parts from reference TRBV5-1 and TRBJ2-1): KAGVTQTPRYLIKTRGQQVTLSCSPISGHRSVSWYQQTPGQGLQFLFEYFSETQRNKGNFPGRFSGRQFSNSRSEMNVSTLELGDSALYLCASSLVVAGADEQFFGPGTRLTVL.

J is TRBJ1-2 and V is TRBV15; tentatively, D is TRBD1 (6 bases). Germline V gene sequence: CDR1 LNHNV, CDR2 YYDKDF (reference sequence). The CDR3 runs to 15 residues. V was trimmed by 0 bases and J by 2 bases, leaving 10 bases between them. CDR3 sequence: CATSREPGQNYGYTF. As DNA, the CDR3 is TGTGCCACCAGCAGAGAGCCAGGACAGAACTATGGCTACACCTTC.